This T cell receptor beta chain came from a study of human T cells and chemical hapten exposure. Turning to the study itself: It was small differences in pooled library volume that mainly caused per-sample TCR yields to vary. Study-wide results and caveats: Those TCRs sitting above 1 in 1000 frequency stayed the same with DPC sensitization.

The germline gives CDR1 MNHNS, CDR2 SASEGT. The CDR3 extends over 14 amino acids. As regards this clonotype: The antigen is unknown. This may be a read error: a much more frequent sequence differs by one nucleotide.

Single cDNA molecules in the library carried unique molecular identifiers attached during preparation. Per the study methods: 95,638 TCRs per sample was the median, with a range of about 20,000 to 690,600. Using its own MiXCR run on the reads, TCRdb lists one record per CDR3 protein. These V and J calls originate from TCRdb's pipeline instead of the authors' own analysis. The data show about 120,000 distinct CDR3 sequences, about 7.7% seen once. The starting material, unfractionated whole blood, was used for total RNA extraction. This sequence was found in a human donor in good health. Some clones in this sample may be carry-over from other donors' samples. The sample comprised whole blood. V usage is TRBV6-1 and J usage is TRBJ2-2; D gene unclear. The DNA for the CDR3 is TGTGCCAGCAGTGTAATACAGAACACCGAGGAGCTGTTTTTT. Its protein is CASSVIQNTEELFF.